Below, 29 T cell receptor beta chains from the same sample are listed, as sequenced in a study of shared clonotypes between healthy human individuals. Profiling relied on immunoSEQ multiplex PCR, and the TCRdb table lists in-frame clones only, not all of them. Among around 1,100,000 clones listed, 60% to 80% were seen once. Sequencing was done on a sample of memory CD4+ T cells from PBMCs. Subset: CD45RA-negative fraction. Receptors originate from a man between 18 and 29 years old in good health. Some clones in this sample may be carry-over from other donors' samples.

The V call is TRBV6-5, the J call TRBJ1-5; D uncertain. This CDR3 is 13 amino acids long. V was trimmed by 4 bases and J by 5 bases, leaving 9 bases between them. Germline CDR1 and CDR2: MNHEY and SVGAGI. The CDR3 nucleotides read TGTGCCAGCAGTTTAAACCAATATCAGCCCCAGCATTTT. It specifies CASSLNQYQPQHF.

J is TRBJ2-5 and V is TRBV7-2; D could derive from TRBD1 or TRBD2 (6 bases each). The J call may be in error: the DNA end matches TRBJ2-7 better. Germline assignment: CDR1 SGHTA and CDR2 FQGNSA. The CDR3 length is 13 residues. Here the CDR3 DNA reads TGTGCCAGCAGCGGAGGGGGTACCTACGAGCAGTACTTC. Residues: CASSGGGTYEQYF.

This clone was counted between two and nine times. The genes are TRBV19 and TRBJ2-1; D might be TRBD1 (6 bases). V dropped 4 bases and J dropped 4 bases, with 14 bases sitting between them. CDR3 size: 15 residues. Germline loops: CDR1 LNHDA, CDR2 SQIVND (reference sequence). The CDR3 protein is CASSRSRGSYNEQFF. The CDR3 region has the DNA TGTGCCAGTAGTAGATCTAGGGGGAGTTACAATGAGCAGTTCTTC.

This chain uses TRBV5-1 with TRBJ2-1; perhaps D is TRBD1 or TRBD2 (5 bases each). Trimming stripped 5 bases from V and 4 bases from J, with 13 bases between. The CDR3 has 14 amino acids. Germline lookup yields CDR1 SGHRS and CDR2 YFSETQ. CDR3 nucleotide sequence: TGCGCCAGCAGTCGGGACGGGCCGTACAATGAGCAGTTCTTC. Protein product: CASSRDGPYNEQFF.

This sequence joins TRBV7-6 and TRBJ1-1; 7 nucleotides align to TRBD1. Trimming cost V 5 bases and J 3 bases; bases outside gene matches: 9. This CDR3 contains 15 residues. In germline, CDR1 is SGHVS, CDR2 FNYEAQ. The CDR3 loop reads CASSTTSTGYTEAFF. The CDR3 region has the DNA TGTGCCAGCAGCACGACCTCGACAGGGTACACTGAAGCTTTCTTT. Full variable domain (outside the CDR3, taken from reference TRBV7-6 and TRBJ1-1): GAGVSQSPRYKVTKRGQDVALRCDPISGHVSLYWYRQALGQGPEFLTYFNYEAQQDKSGLPNDRFSAERPEGSISTLTIQRTEQRDSAMYRCASSTTSTGYTEAFFGQGTRLTVV.

Only one count was recorded for this clone. This rearrangement joins TRBV28 to TRBJ1-2, with TRBD1 matching 9 bases. Germline V CDR1 and CDR2: MDHEN, SYDVKM. V dropped 8 bases and J dropped 4; count of bases not matched to a gene: 17. CDR3 size: 17 residues. The CDR3 DNA is TGTGCCAGCGGCTCTGCGGGACAGGGAGTAAGCTTCTATGGCTACACCTTC. Protein sequence: CASGSAGQGVSFYGYTF.

The chain combines TRBV7-9 with TRBJ2-7; the match to TRBD2 covers 8 bases. Unmatched junction bases numbered 9, after V lost 5 bases and J lost 3 bases. CDR1 and CDR2 from the germline V gene are SEHNR and FQNEAQ (reference sequence). The CDR3 is made up of 15 amino acids. The CDR3 DNA reads TGTGCCAGCAGCCATTGGACTAGCCGGAGCTACGAGCAGTACTTC. Translating it yields CASSHWTSRSYEQYF.

The table lists this clone with a few counts. The CDR3 nucleotides read TGTGCCAGCTCACCAGGCCCCGAGGGGAGGGACTATGGCTACACCTTC. Translated: CASSPGPEGRDYGYTF. This chain uses TRBV18 with TRBJ1-2, with D perhaps matching TRBD1 (5 bases). The CDR3 contains 16 residues. With 2 bases removed from V and 3 bases from J, the gap between germline ends came to 16 bases. CDR1 and CDR2 from the germline V gene are KGHSH and LQKENI.

Comments on this clone: This sequence may be a read error, since a much larger clone differs from it by one base. The genes are TRBV5-4 and TRBJ2-7; possibly TRBD1 or TRBD2 for D (5 bases each). The V end was cut by 5 bases, the J end by 2 bases, with 11 bases between. The CDR3 loop spans 13 amino acids. The germline V gene has CDR1 SGHNT and CDR2 YYREEE (reference sequence). CDR3 bases: TGTGCCAGCAGTTCGGGACGGGCCTACGAGCAGTACTTC. This encodes CASSSGRAYEQYF.

This clone was seen a few times. The same CDR3 also results from other DNA sequences found in this sample. The chain recombines TRBV5-1 with TRBJ2-1; D remains ambiguous. The CDR3 is 13 residues long. V was pared by 0 bases and J by 6 bases, with 7 bases between. In germline, CDR1 is SGHRS, CDR2 YFSETQ. The CDR3 nucleotides read TGCGCCAGCAGCTTGGTCGGAGTCAATGAGCAGTTCTTC. This gives the protein CASSLVGVNEQFF.

A word on this clone: A junction boundary mismatches the germline segment, possibly from a read error. This chain links TRBV5-1 with TRBJ1-1, with D possibly being TRBD1 (6 bases). The V gene's germline CDR1 is SGHRS and CDR2 YFSETQ. The length of the CDR3 is 14 residues. The CDR3 here is CAGSSLQGSAEAFF. The CDR3 region has the DNA TGCGCCGGCAGCTCCCTACAGGGTTCGGCTGAAGCTTTCTTT. Looking up the rest from reference TRBV5-1 and TRBJ1-1 gives the full variable domain: KAGVTQTPRYLIKTRGQQVTLSCSPISGHRSVSWYQQTPGQGLQFLFEYFSETQRNKGNFPGRFSGRQFSNSRSEMNVSTLELGDSALYLCAGSSLQGSAEAFFGQGTRLTVV.

The chain has TRBV15 and TRBJ1-3; possibly TRBD1 for D (5 bases). The CDR3 sequence is 19 residues long. Deletions cut 1 base from V and 0 bases from J, with 19 bases between. The germline gives CDR1 LNHNV, CDR2 YYDKDF (reference sequence). CDR3 sequence: CATSRVKGATKSSGNTIYF. The CDR3 DNA sequence: TGTGCCACCAGCAGAGTAAAAGGGGCCACTAAAAGCTCTGGAAACACCATATATTTT.

This chain connects TRBV5-4 to TRBJ2-2; 14 bases are a match to TRBD2. With 4 bases clipped from V and 7 bases from J, the junction kept 6 bases outside the gene matches. The CDR3 is 16 residues long. Germline assignment: CDR1 SGHNT and CDR2 YYREEE (reference sequence). The chain's CDR3 is CASSQGLAGGVGELFF. The CDR3 region has the DNA TGTGCCAGCAGCCAAGGACTAGCGGGAGGAGTCGGGGAGCTGTTTTTT.

This chain connects TRBV25-1 to TRBJ2-1; TRBD1 matches 8 bases. The CDR3 runs 14 residues. Unmatched junction bases numbered 10, after V lost 5 bases and J lost 10 bases. Looked up from germline, CDR1 is MGHDK and CDR2 is SYGVNS. This CDR3 reads CASSKISTGAEQFF. The CDR3 DNA reads TGTGCCAGCAGTAAGATCTCGACAGGGGCCGAGCAGTTCTTC.

The chain links TRBV28 to TRBJ2-1; tentatively, D is TRBD2 (6 bases). This CDR3 has 17 residues. The germline gives CDR1 MDHEN, CDR2 SYDVKM. V lost 2 bases and J lost 5, with 19 bases in between. The CDR3 sequence: CASSLAHLAKLDNEQFF. The CDR3 DNA follows: TGTGCCAGCAGTTTAGCCCATCTAGCGAAACTAGACAATGAGCAGTTCTTC.

The chain joins TRBV7-9 to TRBJ2-3; D is undetermined. Germline V gives CDR1 SEHNR, CDR2 FQNEAQ (reference sequence). CDR3 length equals 16 residues. V was shortened by 7 bases and J by 4 bases, with 21 bases between the two germline ends. CDR3 DNA sequence: TGTGCCAGCACCCCAGCCGGCATGAGCAGGCCAGATACGCAGTATTTT. This translates into CASTPAGMSRPDTQYF.

V usage is TRBV10-3 and J usage is TRBJ2-2; 12 positions agree with TRBD2. V lost 10 bases and J lost 5; bases outside the gene matches: 5. This CDR3 region has 14 residues. Germline V CDR1 and CDR2: ENHRY, SYGVKD. The CDR3 DNA reads as TGTGCCACCACCGGGACTAGCGGGACCGGGGAGCTGTTTTTT. It codes for CATTGTSGTGELFF.

This clone was detected a few times. The chain carries TRBV5-1 and TRBJ1-4; 7 bases map to TRBD1. The V and J ends lost 4 bases and 0 bases, in that order; junction bases with no gene match: 3. CDR1 and CDR2 (germline): SGHRS, YFSETQ. This CDR3 contains 15 residues. For the CDR3, the DNA is TGCGCCAGCAGCGGAGGGACAGCAACTAATGAAAAACTGTTTTTT. Protein sequence: CASSGGTATNEKLFF.

This sequence joins TRBV5-1 and TRBJ2-4; D may be TRBD2 (6 bases). The germline V gene encodes CDR1 SGHRS and CDR2 YFSETQ. This CDR3 contains 14 residues. V lost 4 bases, J lost 8 bases, and 16 bases lay in between. The CDR3 region is CASSLGGRKDIQYF. In nucleotides, the CDR3 is TGCGCCAGCAGCCTCGGGGGTAGGAAAGACATTCAGTACTTC.

The chain combines TRBV7-8 with TRBJ2-1; 9 positions agree with TRBD2. The CDR3 runs to 15 residues. CDR1 and CDR2 from the germline V gene are SGHVS and FQNEAQ. The V segment lost 7 bases and the J segment 1 base; nucleotides outside the gene matches: 5. This CDR3 is CASIRLAGSYNEQFF. DNA of the CDR3: TGTGCCAGCATTAGGCTAGCGGGATCCTACAATGAGCAGTTCTTC. Using reference TRBV7-8 and TRBJ2-1 for the parts outside the CDR3, the full variable domain is GAGVSQSPRYKVAKRGQDVALRCDPISGHVSLFWYQQALGQGPEFLTYFQNEAQLDKSGLPSDRFFAERPEGSVSTLKIQRTQQEDSAVYLCASIRLAGSYNEQFFGPGTRLTVL.

The gene calls are TRBV18 and TRBJ2-3, with D hard to call. The CDR3 spans 14 residues. V was trimmed by 1 base and J by 3 bases, leaving 8 bases between them. Germline CDR1 KGHSH, CDR2 LQKENI. The CDR3 sequence: CASSPRARTDTQYF. The CDR3 coding sequence is TGTGCCAGCTCACCACGGGCTCGGACAGATACGCAGTATTTT.

This clone was seen once. The chain has TRBV18 and TRBJ2-1; TRBD2 agrees at 8 bases. Trimming removed 0 bases from V and 8 bases from J; junction bases left unmatched: 6. CDR1 and CDR2 (germline): KGHSH, LQKENI. The CDR3 spans 15 residues. CDR3 DNA sequence: TGTGCCAGCTCACCACCTGCGGGAGGAGGGCATGAGCAGTTCTTC. Amino acid sequence: CASSPPAGGGHEQFF.

Points on this clone: In the same sample, other DNA sequences code for this CDR3. V and J are TRBV28 and TRBJ2-7; D is unresolved. V lost 5 bases and J lost 3, with 8 bases in between. There are 12 residues in the CDR3. Germline V gene lookup returns CDR1 MDHEN and CDR2 SYDVKM. The CDR3 reads CASSPRLYEQYF. CDR3 nucleotides: TGTGCCAGCAGTCCCCGACTCTACGAGCAGTACTTC.

V usage is TRBV5-1 and J usage is TRBJ2-7, with TRBD2 identical over 9 bases. V shed 0 bases and J 3 bases; nucleotides not matched to a gene: 4. The CDR3 sequence is 15 residues long. CDR1 is SGHRS and CDR2 is YFSETQ in the germline V gene. As DNA, the CDR3 is TGCGCCAGCAGCTTGGATGGTAGCGGGAGCTACGAGCAGTACTTC. Protein sequence: CASSLDGSGSYEQYF.

V is TRBV7-9 and J is TRBJ2-2; D unclear. V was pared by 1 base and J by 0 bases, with 6 bases between. Germline loops: CDR1 SEHNR, CDR2 FQNEAQ (reference sequence). The CDR3 spans 15 residues. The CDR3 sequence: CASSLVAPNTGELFF. The CDR3 DNA sequence: TGTGCCAGCAGCTTAGTGGCCCCGAACACCGGGGAGCTGTTTTTT. Combining the CDR3 with reference TRBV7-9 and TRBJ2-2 gives the whole variable domain DTGVSQNPRHKITKRGQNVTFRCDPISEHNRLYWYRQTLGQGPEFLTYFQNEAQLEKSRLLSDRFSAERPKGSFSTLEIQRTEQGDSAMYLCASSLVAPNTGELFFGEGSRLTVL.

This chain links TRBV5-5 with TRBJ2-7, with D possibly matching TRBD2 (6 bases). Germline V CDR1 and CDR2: SGHKS, YYEKEE (reference sequence). Trimming removed 4 bases at V and 2 bases at J, with 13 bases between. The CDR3 has 14 amino acids. The CDR3 loop is CASSPGTGTYEQYF. The CDR3 DNA follows: TGTGCCAGCAGCCCGGGGACTGGTACCTACGAGCAGTACTTC.

This clone was seen at least ten times. The rearrangement links TRBV27 to TRBJ1-2; D not certain. The CDR3 is 14 residues long. Germline V gene sequence: CDR1 MNHEY, CDR2 SMNVEV (reference sequence). Trimming took off 6 bases at V and 4 bases at J, with 15 bases between the two ends. CDR3 nucleotides: TGTGCCAGCAGCCTCGGAGGGTATCCCTATGGCTACACCTTC. Translation: CASSLGGYPYGYTF.

The chain carries TRBV19 and TRBJ2-7; D is possibly TRBD2 (6 bases). Germline V CDR1 and CDR2: LNHDA, SQIVND (reference sequence). V shed 6 bases and J shed 0 bases, with 12 bases lying between them. The CDR3 has 14 residues. CDR3 loop: CASRRDGRSYEQYF. The CDR3 DNA reads as TGTGCCAGTAGGCGGGACGGACGCTCCTACGAGCAGTACTTC.

This clone has only a few counts. This chain links TRBV20-1 with TRBJ2-3; D remains unclear. This CDR3 spans 11 amino acids. Trimming left V 6 bases short and J 5 bases short, with 9 bases between. Germline CDR1 is DFQATT and CDR2 is SNEGSKA (reference sequence). The CDR3 nucleotides read TGCAGTGCCGTCGGCGAAGATACGCAGTATTTT. It is translated as CSAVGEDTQYF.